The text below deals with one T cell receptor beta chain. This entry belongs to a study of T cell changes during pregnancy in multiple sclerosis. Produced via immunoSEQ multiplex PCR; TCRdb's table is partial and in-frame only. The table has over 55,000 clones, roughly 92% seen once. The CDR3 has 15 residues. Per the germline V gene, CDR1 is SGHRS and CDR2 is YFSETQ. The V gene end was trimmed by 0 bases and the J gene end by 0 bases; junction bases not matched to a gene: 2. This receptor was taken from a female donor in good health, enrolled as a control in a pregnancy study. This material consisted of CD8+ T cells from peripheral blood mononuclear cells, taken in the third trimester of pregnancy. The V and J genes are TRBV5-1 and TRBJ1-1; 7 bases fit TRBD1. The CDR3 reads CASSLGTGVNTEAFF. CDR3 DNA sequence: TGCGCCAGCAGCTTGGGAACAGGGGTGAACACTGAAGCTTTCTTT.